The clone carrying this T cell receptor (beta chain) has just a few counts. The antigen remains unidentified. The data originate from a study of molecular identifiers for immune sequencing clone quantification. Findings and limits, study-wide: Jurkat TCR RNA spiked in from one cell reportedly remained identifiable amid roughly 940,000 naive cells. Barcodes shared by identical TCR molecules could lead to underestimated sizes of highly expanded clones. Effector cells kept over 97% of their molecules in clones above 20 RNA copies, while naive cells kept under 1% there.

Unmatched junction bases numbered 16, after V lost 0 bases and J lost 0 bases. Germline values: CDR1 LGHNA, CDR2 YSLEER. The CDR3 has 20 residues. TCRdb recomputed calls from the PCR reads with MiXCR, one row per CDR3 protein. Seen here are under 350,000 distinct CDR3 sequences, 24% observed once, and the top ten hold 0.65% to 0.75%. The sequenced sample consisted of naive CD8+ T cells from blood, with Jurkat cell RNA spiked in. Subset meaning: FACS-sorted CD8+CD4-CCR7+CD45RA+ naive T cells. This chain uses TRBV4-3 with TRBJ1-1; the match to TRBD1 covers 7 bases. This TCR came from a human donor in good health. Some libraries in this study had Jurkat cell RNA spiked in. This CDR3 is CASSQEGSVTGAGVNTEAFF. CDR3 nucleotide sequence: TGCGCCAGCAGCCAAGAAGGGAGTGTCACAGGGGCCGGGGTGAACACTGAAGCTTTCTTT.